This T cell receptor (beta chain) was observed in a study of blood T cell repertoires in COVID-19. Study information: Samples representing acute and convalescent COVID-19 were sourced from the United States, Italy and Spain. PBMCs, B-cell-depleted T cells, or T cells were the source of the cDNA or gDNA that made up the material.

Measured with immunoSEQ multiplex PCR; TCRdb has only the in-frame clones, and not every one. The sample has around 260,000 clones, around 86% seen once. Trimming removed 2 bases at V and 6 bases at J, with 13 bases between. From germline, CDR1 is SNHLY and CDR2 FYNNEI. The length of the CDR3 is 15 residues. The V and J genes are TRBV2 and TRBJ1-4; tentative D call: TRBD1 (6 bases). The TCR was taken from a middle-aged woman who had recovered from COVID-19. The sample taken for sequencing was peripheral blood. The CDR3 DNA reads as TGTGCCAGCAGTGAATCGGGGGGGGCCTATGAAAAACTGTTTTTT. Protein: CASSESGGAYEKLFF.